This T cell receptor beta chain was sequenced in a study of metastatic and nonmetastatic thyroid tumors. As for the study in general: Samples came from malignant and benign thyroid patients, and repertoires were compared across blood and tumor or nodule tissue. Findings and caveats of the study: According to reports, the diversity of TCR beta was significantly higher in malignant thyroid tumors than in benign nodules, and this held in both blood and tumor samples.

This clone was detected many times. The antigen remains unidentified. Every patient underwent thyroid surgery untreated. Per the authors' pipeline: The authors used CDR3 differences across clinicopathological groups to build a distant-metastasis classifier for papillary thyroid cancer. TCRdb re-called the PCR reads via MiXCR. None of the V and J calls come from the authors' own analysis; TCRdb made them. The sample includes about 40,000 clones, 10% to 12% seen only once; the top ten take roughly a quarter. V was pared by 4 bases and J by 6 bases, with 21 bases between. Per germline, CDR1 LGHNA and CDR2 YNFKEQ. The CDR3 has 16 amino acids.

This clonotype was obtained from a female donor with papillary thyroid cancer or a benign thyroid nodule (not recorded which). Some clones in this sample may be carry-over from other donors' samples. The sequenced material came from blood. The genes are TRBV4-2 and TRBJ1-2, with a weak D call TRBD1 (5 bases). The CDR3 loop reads CASSRKIGAGRDGYTF. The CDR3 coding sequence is TGTGCCAGCAGCCGAAAGATCGGGGCGGGGAGGGATGGCTACACCTTC.